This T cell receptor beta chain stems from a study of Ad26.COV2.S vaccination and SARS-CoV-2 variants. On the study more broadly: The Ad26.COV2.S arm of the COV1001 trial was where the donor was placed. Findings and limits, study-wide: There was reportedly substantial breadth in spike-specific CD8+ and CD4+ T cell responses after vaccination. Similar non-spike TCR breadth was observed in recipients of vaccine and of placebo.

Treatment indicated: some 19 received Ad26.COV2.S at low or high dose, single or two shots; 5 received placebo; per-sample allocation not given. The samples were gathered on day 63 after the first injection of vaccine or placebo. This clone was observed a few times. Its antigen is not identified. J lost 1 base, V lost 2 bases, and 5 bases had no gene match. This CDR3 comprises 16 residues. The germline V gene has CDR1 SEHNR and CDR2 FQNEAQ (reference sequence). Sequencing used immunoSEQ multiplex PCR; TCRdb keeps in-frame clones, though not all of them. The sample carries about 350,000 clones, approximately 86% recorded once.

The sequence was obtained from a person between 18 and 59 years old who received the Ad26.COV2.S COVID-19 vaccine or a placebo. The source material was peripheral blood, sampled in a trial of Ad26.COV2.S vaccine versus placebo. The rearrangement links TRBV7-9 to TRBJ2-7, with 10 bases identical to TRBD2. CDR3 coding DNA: TGTGCCAGCAGCTTAAGAACTAGCGGGATTTCCTACGAGCAGTACTTC. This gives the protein CASSLRTSGISYEQYF.